Below, 20 T cell receptor beta chains from the same sample are listed, as sequenced in a study of beta chain features in type 1 diabetes. The whole isolated RNA underwent reverse transcription, so sequencing captured expressed TCRB transcripts. The data were produced by immunoSEQ multiplex PCR, yet TCRdb's version contains in-frame clones alone and is incomplete. The data hold some 60,000 clones, with over 50% observed a single time. The specimen was Tregs from blood. These receptors were collected from a woman aged 18-30 years in good health.

This clone was seen more than once but under ten times. The CDR3, as DNA: TGTGCCTGGAGTGCGGACAGGGGAGGAGCTTTCTTT. Translated: CAWSADRGGAFF. The chain recombines TRBV30 with TRBJ1-1, with 9 bases that match TRBD1. Trimming cost V 1 base and J 10 bases; bases outside gene matches: 4. The length of the CDR3 is 12 residues. Germline CDR1 and CDR2: GTSNPN and SVGIG (reference sequence).

The sample holds one count of this clone. The chain's CDR3 is CASSLLIAPDTQYF. The CDR3 bases are TGTGCCAGCTCACTTTTAATAGCACCAGATACGCAGTATTTT. The chain uses TRBV18 and TRBJ2-3; no reliable D call. Per the germline V gene, CDR1 is KGHSH and CDR2 is LQKENI. This CDR3 is 14 amino acids long. V was clipped by 4 bases and J by 4 bases, with 12 bases between them.

The chain is built from TRBV7-6 and TRBJ2-1; 8 bases match TRBD2. CDR3 length equals 13 residues. Trimming cost V 0 bases and J 12 bases; bases outside gene matches: 4. CDR1 and CDR2 from the germline V gene are SGHVS and FNYEAQ. The CDR3 reads CASSLAPGLGQFF. The CDR3, as DNA: TGTGCCAGCAGCTTAGCCCCGGGACTAGGGCAGTTCTTC.

This clone was seen once. This chain connects TRBV7-9 to TRBJ2-5; a possible D gene is TRBD2 (6 bases). The length of the CDR3 is 19 residues. CDR1 and CDR2 (germline): SEHNR, FQNEAQ (reference sequence). The V and J ends lost 3 bases and 1 base respectively, with 24 bases between them. Here the CDR3 DNA reads TGTGCCAGCAGCTTGCACCGGGACTTTTGGGCTGTTGCCCAAGAGACCCAGTACTTC. It specifies CASSLHRDFWAVAQETQYF.

V usage is TRBV5-1 and J usage is TRBJ1-5; no definite D call. The CDR3 is made up of 13 amino acids. Germline V gives CDR1 SGHRS, CDR2 YFSETQ. V lost 0 bases and J lost 7, with 8 bases in between. The CDR3 bases are TGCGCCAGCAGCTTGGCCACGGGGCAGCCCCAGCATTTT. It is translated as CASSLATGQPQHF.

The CDR3 protein is CASSLVLAGEGEQYF. DNA for the CDR3: TGCGCCAGCAGCTTGGTCCTAGCGGGAGAAGGCGAGCAGTACTTC. The chain carries TRBV5-1 and TRBJ2-7, with 10 positions matching TRBD2. This CDR3 contains 15 residues. Trimming at V came to 0 bases and at J to 6 bases, leaving 6 bases not matched to a gene. CDR1 and CDR2 from the germline V gene are SGHRS and YFSETQ. Using reference TRBV5-1 and TRBJ2-7 for the parts outside the CDR3, the full variable domain is KAGVTQTPRYLIKTRGQQVTLSCSPISGHRSVSWYQQTPGQGLQFLFEYFSETQRNKGNFPGRFSGRQFSNSRSEMNVSTLELGDSALYLCASSLVLAGEGEQYFGPGTRLTVT.

The V and J genes are TRBV4-3 and TRBJ1-1, with TRBD1 as a possible D gene (6 bases). CDR3 length: 15 amino acids. The V and J ends lost 3 bases and 4 bases respectively, with 15 bases between them. Germline CDR1 LGHNA, CDR2 YSLEER. Here the CDR3 DNA reads TGCGCCAGCAGCCACATACCGACAGGTCCCACTGAAGCTTTCTTT. Encoded protein: CASSHIPTGPTEAFF.

In this sample, this clone turned up a few times. V and J are TRBV6-5 and TRBJ2-3; the match to TRBD1 covers 9 bases. The CDR3 is made up of 15 amino acids. V gave up 6 bases and J gave up 3 bases; unmatched junction bases: 7. Germline V gene lookup returns CDR1 MNHEY and CDR2 SVGAGI. The CDR3, as DNA: TGTGCCAGCAGCGCGACAGGGGGAAGGACAGATACGCAGTATTTT. Translated, it gives CASSATGGRTDTQYF.

The CDR3 spells CASSIWTGSGTGELFF. The DNA of the CDR3 is TGTGCCAGTAGTATCTGGACAGGTTCGGGCACCGGGGAGCTGTTTTTT. This chain joins TRBV19 and TRBJ2-2; 7 nucleotides match TRBD1. The length of the CDR3 is 16 residues. Germline lookup yields CDR1 LNHDA and CDR2 SQIVND (reference sequence). The junction had 8 bases not matched to a gene; V was cut back by 3 bases and J by 4 bases. Combining the CDR3 with reference TRBV19 and TRBJ2-2 gives the whole variable domain DGGITQSPKYLFRKEGQNVTLSCEQNLNHDAMYWYRQDPGQGLRLIYYSQIVNDFQKGDIAEGYSVSREKKESFPLTVTSAQKNPTAFYLCASSIWTGSGTGELFFGEGSRLTVL.

This clone came up a few times. J is TRBJ2-1 and V is TRBV5-4; 9 nucleotides align to TRBD2. V shed 0 bases and J 4 bases; nucleotides not matched to a gene: 2. The germline V gene has CDR1 SGHNT and CDR2 YYREEE (reference sequence). The CDR3 spans 15 residues. CDR3 DNA: TGTGCCAGCAGCTTGGGCCTAGCGGGATACAATGAGCAGTTCTTC. This gives the protein CASSLGLAGYNEQFF.

The rearrangement links TRBV7-8 to TRBJ1-1; no clear D. Between the trimmed V and J ends, which lost 3 bases and 1 base, there was a span of 9 bases. The CDR3 is made up of 14 amino acids. Per germline, CDR1 SGHVS and CDR2 FQNEAQ. CDR3 protein: CASSFSAGNTEAFF. DNA of the CDR3: TGTGCCAGCAGCTTCTCGGCAGGGAACACTGAAGCTTTCTTT. The variable domain in full, completed from reference TRBV7-8 and TRBJ1-1, reads GAGVSQSPRYKVAKRGQDVALRCDPISGHVSLFWYQQALGQGPEFLTYFQNEAQLDKSGLPSDRFFAERPEGSVSTLKIQRTQQEDSAVYLCASSFSAGNTEAFFGQGTRLTVV.

The V and J genes are TRBV4-2 and TRBJ2-3, with TRBD2 matching 9 bases. This CDR3 has 15 amino acids. The germline gives CDR1 LGHNA, CDR2 YNFKEQ. J was trimmed by 3 bases and V by 0 bases; bases with no gene match: 1. CDR3 DNA: TGTGCCAGCAGCCAAGATAGCGGGAGAACAGATACGCAGTATTTT. Translating gives CASSQDSGRTDTQYF.

CDR3 sequence: CASSDRTGANYGYTF. The CDR3 nucleotides are TGTGCCAGCAGTGATCGGACAGGAGCTAACTATGGCTACACCTTC. The chain recombines TRBV6-6 with TRBJ1-2; the match to TRBD1 covers 7 bases. Germline CDR1 is MNHNY and CDR2 is SVGAGI (reference sequence). Germline trimming cut 5 bases from V and 0 bases from J; bases unmatched to any gene: 6. The CDR3 is 15 amino acids.

J is TRBJ2-1 and V is TRBV25-1, with 7 bases lining up with TRBD2. The CDR3 length is 17 residues. The junction had 9 bases not matched to a gene; V was cut back by 2 bases and J by 2 bases. Germline lookup yields CDR1 MGHDK and CDR2 SYGVNS. CDR3 sequence reads: CASSEVMGRETYNEQFF. The DNA for the CDR3 is TGTGCCAGCAGTGAAGTGATGGGGCGGGAGACCTACAATGAGCAGTTCTTC.

CDR3: CAWSVTGGEQYF. The CDR3 DNA reads TGTGCCTGGAGTGTGACAGGGGGCGAGCAGTACTTC. V gene TRBV30 combines with J gene TRBJ2-5; 9 nucleotides match TRBD1. The DNA end is more similar to TRBJ2-7, so the J call may be wrong. Germline CDR1 GTSNPN, CDR2 SVGIG (reference sequence). The CDR3 spans 12 residues.

This clone was seen a few times. V gene TRBV28 combines with J gene TRBJ2-4; 7 bases match TRBD2. V gave up 2 bases and J gave up 7 bases; unmatched junction bases: 5. Germline V gene sequence: CDR1 MDHEN, CDR2 SYDVKM. CDR3 length equals 14 residues. This chain's CDR3 is CASSLRDGGNIQYF. The CDR3 DNA follows: TGTGCCAGCAGTTTACGGGACGGGGGGAACATTCAGTACTTC. Variable domain in full (rest from reference TRBV28 and TRBJ2-4): DVKVTQSSRYLVKRTGEKVFLECVQDMDHENMFWYRQDPGLGLRLIYFSYDVKMKEKGDIPEGYSVSREKKERFSLILESASTNQTSMYLCASSLRDGGNIQYFGAGTRLSVL.

This clone was found a few times. The chain is built from TRBV7-2 and TRBJ2-1, with D tentatively TRBD2 (6 bases). Deletions cut 1 base from V and 8 bases from J, with 12 bases between. The CDR3 is made up of 14 amino acids. Germline V gene lookup returns CDR1 SGHTA and CDR2 FQGNSA. The CDR3, as DNA: TGTGCCAGCAGCTTAGTGCTAGCGAGTGATGAGCAGTTCTTC. It translates to CASSLVLASDEQFF. Combining the CDR3 with reference TRBV7-2 and TRBJ2-1 gives the whole variable domain GAGVSQSPSNKVTEKGKDVELRCDPISGHTALYWYRQSLGQGLEFLIYFQGNSAPDKSGLPSDRFSAERTGGSVSTLTIQRTQQEDSAVYLCASSLVLASDEQFFGPGTRLTVL.

This clone was counted a single time. The chain couples TRBV14 to TRBJ2-7; D may be TRBD2 (5 bases). CDR3 length: 13 residues. V lost 3 bases to trimming and J lost 8 bases, with 14 bases between them. Germline-derived CDR1 and CDR2 are SGHDN and FVKESK. CDR3 amino acids: CASSHFEGTKQYF. DNA for the CDR3: TGTGCCAGCAGCCATTTCGAGGGTACCAAGCAGTACTTC.

The J gene is TRBJ2-4, the V gene TRBV4-3, with TRBD1 matching 12 bases. This CDR3 spans 15 amino acids. The germline V gene has CDR1 LGHNA and CDR2 YSLEER. V lost 3 bases to trimming and J lost 9 bases; unmatched junction nucleotides: 6. Written as DNA, the CDR3 is TGCGCCAGCAGCCATGCCGGGACAGGGGGCTCCATTCAGTACTTC. Translating it yields CASSHAGTGGSIQYF.

This clone was seen a few times. This rearrangement joins TRBV6-1 to TRBJ2-7; 7 positions agree with TRBD1. The CDR3 has 15 amino acids. Germline V gene lookup returns CDR1 MNHNS and CDR2 SASEGT. Losses at the gene ends were 2 bases for V and 2 bases for J; bases not matched to a gene: 6. CDR3 DNA: TGTGCCAGCAGTGAACGAAACAGGGGAACCTACGAGCAGTACTTC. Residues: CASSERNRGTYEQYF.